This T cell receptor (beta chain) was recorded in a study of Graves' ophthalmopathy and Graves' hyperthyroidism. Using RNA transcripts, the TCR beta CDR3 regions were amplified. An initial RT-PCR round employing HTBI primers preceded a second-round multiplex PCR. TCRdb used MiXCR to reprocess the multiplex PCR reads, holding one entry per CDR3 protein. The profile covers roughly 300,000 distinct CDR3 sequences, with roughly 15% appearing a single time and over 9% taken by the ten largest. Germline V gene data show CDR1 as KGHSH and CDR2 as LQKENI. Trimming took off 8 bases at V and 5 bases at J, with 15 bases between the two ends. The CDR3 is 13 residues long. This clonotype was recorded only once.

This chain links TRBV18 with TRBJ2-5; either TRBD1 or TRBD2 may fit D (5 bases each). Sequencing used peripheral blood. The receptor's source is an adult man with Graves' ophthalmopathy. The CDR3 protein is CASARDPAETQYF. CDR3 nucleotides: TGTGCCAGCGCCCGGGACCCGGCGGAGACCCAGTACTTC.